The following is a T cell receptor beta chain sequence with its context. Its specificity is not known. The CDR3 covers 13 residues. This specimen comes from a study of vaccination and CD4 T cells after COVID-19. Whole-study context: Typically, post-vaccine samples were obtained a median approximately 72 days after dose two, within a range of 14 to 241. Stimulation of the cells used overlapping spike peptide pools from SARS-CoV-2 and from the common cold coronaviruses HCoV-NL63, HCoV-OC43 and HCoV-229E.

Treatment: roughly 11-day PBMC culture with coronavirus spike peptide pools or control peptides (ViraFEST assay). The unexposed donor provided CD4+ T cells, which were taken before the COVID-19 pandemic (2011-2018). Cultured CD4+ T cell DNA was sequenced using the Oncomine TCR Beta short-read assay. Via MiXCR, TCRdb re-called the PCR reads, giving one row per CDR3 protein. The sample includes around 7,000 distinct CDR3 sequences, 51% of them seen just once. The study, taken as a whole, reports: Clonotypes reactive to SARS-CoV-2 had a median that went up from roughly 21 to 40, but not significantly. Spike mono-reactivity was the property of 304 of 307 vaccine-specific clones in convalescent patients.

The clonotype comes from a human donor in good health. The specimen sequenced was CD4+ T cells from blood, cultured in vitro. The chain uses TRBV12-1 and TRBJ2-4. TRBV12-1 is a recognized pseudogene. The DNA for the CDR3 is TGTGCCAGCAGCTTTGAGAAACGGAACATTCAGTACTTC. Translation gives CASSFEKRNIQYF.